A few counts support the clone carrying this T cell receptor beta chain. Antigen unknown. This sample stems from a study of cytomegalovirus exposure and HLA in healthy donors. Study results and limitations: The later analysis indicated that the majority of CMV-associated TCR beta chains appeared HLA-restricted. Earlier results showed most TCR beta V segments being productive about 90% or about 30% of the time. HLA-A and HLA-B allele assignments for most subjects were reportedly predicted accurately using TCR beta sequences.

The PCR was carried out with 60 Vbeta primers and 13 Jbeta primers. Generated by immunoSEQ multiplex PCR, the TCRdb table keeps only in-frame clones and is missing some. The table shows roughly 220,000 clones, with more than 65% occurring only once. The TCR originated in a man aged 50 or older in good health and CMV-seronegative. Source material: PBMCs.

The CDR3 reads CASSLELAGGTGELFF. In nucleotides, the CDR3 is TGTGCCAGCAGCTTGGAACTAGCGGGAGGGACCGGGGAGCTGTTTTTT. This chain connects TRBV5-6 to TRBJ2-2; 13 bases align to TRBD2. Unmatched junction bases numbered 1, after V lost 0 bases and J lost 5 bases. The CDR3 sequence is 16 residues long. Germline V gene sequence: CDR1 SGHDT, CDR2 YYEEEE. The full variable domain, in which reference TRBV5-6 and TRBJ2-2 provide the parts outside the CDR3, is DAGVTQSPTHLIKTRGQQVTLRCSPKSGHDTVSWYQQALGQGPQFIFQYYEEEERQRGNFPDRFSGHQFPNYSSELNVNALLLGDSALYLCASSLELAGGTGELFFGEGSRLTVL.